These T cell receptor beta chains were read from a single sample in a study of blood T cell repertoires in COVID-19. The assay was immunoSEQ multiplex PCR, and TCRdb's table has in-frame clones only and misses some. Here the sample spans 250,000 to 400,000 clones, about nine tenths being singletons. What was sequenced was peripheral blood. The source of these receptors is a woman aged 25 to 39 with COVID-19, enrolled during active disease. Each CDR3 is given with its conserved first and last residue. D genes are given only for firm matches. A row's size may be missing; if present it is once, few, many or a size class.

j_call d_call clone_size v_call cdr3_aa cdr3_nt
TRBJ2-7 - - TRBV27 CASSYGSGVEQYF TGTGCCAGCAGTTACGGGAGTGGGGTCGAGCAGTACTTC
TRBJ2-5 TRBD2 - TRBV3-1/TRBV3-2 CASSPGLATETQYF TGTGCCAGCAGCCCAGGACTAGCCACAGAGACCCAGTACTTC
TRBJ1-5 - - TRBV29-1 CSVTVGGGAGNNQPQHF TGCAGCGTTACTGTTGGCGGGGGCGCGGGAAACAATCAGCCCCAGCATTTT
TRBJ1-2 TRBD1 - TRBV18 CASSHDRDAYGYTF TGTGCCAGCTCTCACGACAGGGACGCCTATGGCTACACCTTC
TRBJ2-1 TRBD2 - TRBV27 CASSLASGIVSGEQFF TGTGCCAGCAGTTTAGCTAGCGGGATCGTTTCGGGTGAGCAGTTCTTC
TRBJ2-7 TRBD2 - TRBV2 CASGHIAGGPEQYF TGTGCCAGCGGTCACATAGCGGGAGGTCCCGAGCAGTACTTC
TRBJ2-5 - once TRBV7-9 CASSFEGRGQETQYF TGTGCCAGCAGCTTTGAGGGCAGGGGTCAAGAGACCCAGTACTTC
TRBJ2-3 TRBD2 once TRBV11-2 CASTEFTAGALGGDTQYF TGTGCCAGCACCGAATTCACAGCGGGAGCCCTAGGGGGAGATACGCAGTATTTT
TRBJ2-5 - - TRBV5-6 CASSYDRQETQYF TGTGCCAGCAGCTACGACAGACAAGAGACCCAGTACTTC
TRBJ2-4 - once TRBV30 CAWSRGGKNIQYF TGTGCCTGGAGTAGGGGTGGCAAAAACATTCAGTACTTC
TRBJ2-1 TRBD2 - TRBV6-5 CATDPGTSGTNEQFF TGTGCCACCGATCCCGGGACTAGCGGGACCAATGAGCAGTTCTTC
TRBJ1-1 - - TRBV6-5 CASQGNTEAFF TGTGCCAGCCAGGGGAACACTGAAGCTTTCTTT
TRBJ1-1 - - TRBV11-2 CASSPGGGDHTEAFF TGTGCCAGTAGCCCTGGCGGTGGAGATCACACTGAAGCTTTCTTT
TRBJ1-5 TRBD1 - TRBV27 CASGQAYNQPQHF TGTGCCAGTGGACAGGCTTACAATCAGCCCCAGCATTTT
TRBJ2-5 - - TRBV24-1 CATSDSRQGRGETQYF TGTGCCACCAGTGATTCCAGACAAGGGAGGGGGGAGACCCAGTACTTC
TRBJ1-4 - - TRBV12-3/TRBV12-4 CASSLGGNEKLFF TGTGCCAGCAGTTTGGGAGGGAATGAAAAACTGTTTTTT
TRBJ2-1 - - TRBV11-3 CASSLYSGSYNEQFF TGTGCCAGCAGCTTGTATAGCGGCTCCTACAATGAGCAGTTCTTC